This T cell receptor beta chain was sequenced in a study of T cells in Graves' hyperthyroidism and ophthalmopathy. Study-level findings and limits: Most thyroid clonotypes expanded above 0.001 appeared in blood too.

Germline V gene sequence: CDR1 DFQATT, CDR2 SNEGSKA (reference sequence). Trimming stripped 0 bases from V and 10 bases from J, with 7 bases between. This CDR3 is built from 12 residues. Amplification yielded TCR beta CDR3 regions, with RNA transcripts as the source. With the HTBI primer set, the TCR CDR3 went through a first round of RT-PCR. TCRdb processed the multiplex PCR reads anew with MiXCR; each CDR3 protein has one entry. The sample has 600,000 to 800,000 distinct CDR3 sequences, roughly a third seen once. This clonotype was seen repeatedly, ten times or more. The target antigen is unknown. The patients, who ranged from 18 to 65 in age, presented with newly diagnosed hyperthyroidism lasting under 2 months.

V usage is TRBV20-1 and J usage is TRBJ1-6; D might be TRBD1 (5 bases). The origin of this receptor is a woman between 40 and 55 years old with Graves' hyperthyroidism. The sequenced sample was blood. CDR3 sequence: CSAREGVSPLHF. CDR3 DNA: TGCAGTGCTAGAGAAGGGGTCTCACCCCTCCACTTT.